This T cell receptor beta chain was sequenced for a study of cytomegalovirus exposure and HLA in healthy donors. Whole-study findings and limits: Among the most significant clusters, several appeared linked to common viral pathogens in a later analysis. Presence/absence analyses treated sequencing depth as roughly uniform across donors.

Germline lookup yields CDR1 MNHEY and CDR2 SMNVEV (reference sequence). The V end was cut by 6 bases, the J end by 3 bases, with 12 bases between. This CDR3 is 14 amino acids long. The PCR employed 60 Vbeta primers together with 13 Jbeta primers. The method was immunoSEQ multiplex PCR; TCRdb's version includes in-frame clones alone and lacks a portion of them. In all, the sample yields approximately 100,000 clones. Concerning this clone itself: The antigen is unknown.

Sequencing used PBMCs. This TCR was recovered from a man aged 45-65 years in good health and CMV-seronegative. The genes are TRBV27 and TRBJ1-5; possibly TRBD1 for D (5 bases). CDR3 nucleotides: TGTGCCAGCAGCCCACAGGATAACAATCAGCCCCAGCATTTT. Translating gives CASSPQDNNQPQHF.